The TCR beta chain under discussion was sequenced for a study of blood T cell repertoires in COVID-19 (dated by TCRdb to between 2020 and 2021). For the wider study: Collaborator samples came from the United States, Italy and Spain and covered acute and convalescent phases of COVID-19. The material from the prospective study consisted of cDNA or gDNA derived from T cells, B-cell-depleted T cells, or PBMCs. The dataset comprised deeply sampled blood TCRbeta repertoires from subjects exposed to, actively infected with, or recovered from COVID-19. The repertoires were made available in a free public database intended to serve as a resource for research on the immune response to SARS-CoV-2. Samples were obtained from the ongoing ImmuneRACE study (first 160 participants) and from 1,000 to 1,500 subjects provided by 6 global collaborators. A de-identified subject ID, COVID-19 status, age in years and sex were almost always included in the sample metadata. Where available, HLA class I and class II types were taken from metadata supplied by the sample provider and were not determined by assay-based typing. What the work shows at the level of the full study, not this receptor alone: The amount of clinical and demographic metadata varied by source and participant and was provided uncurated.

Concerning this clone: Its antigen is not yet known. Within one base of it there is no much larger clone, and no base qualities were kept.

Collaborating institutions collected whole blood in K2EDTA tubes following their own protocols. For TCRbeta analysis, collaborator samples were shipped as frozen whole blood, as isolated PBMCs, or as DNA extracted from either sample type. The immunoSEQ Assay, a bias-controlled multiplex PCR, was used to amplify TCRbeta CDR3 regions from genomic DNA. From the authors' description of their analysis: The number of nucleated cells in each sample was estimated by amplification of reference gene primers within the assay. To quantify the absolute abundance of each unique TCRbeta CDR3 rearrangement, sequence reads were collapsed and filtered. For each sample, productive Simpson clonality was calculated as the square root of Simpson's diversity index over productive rearrangements. The table comes from immuneACCESS by way of TCRdb, which keeps in-frame sequences with V and J called. Part of the clones is missing from these tables; in studies checked, under half for an unresolved V gene and the rest for unknown reasons. From that table come the V and J calls and clone size; the DNA was used to work out D and trimming. The table for this sample lists about 88,000 clones; about 87% of them were counted only once. The top ten clonotypes cover roughly 11% of the sample.

Including the terminal cysteine and phenylalanine, the CDR3 comprises 14 residues. Only CDR3 DNA remains: 42 bases, in frame from the first base. V loses 0 bases of germline sequence and J loses 1 base, and the interval between the two ends is 5 bases. The germline V gene (reference sequence) provides CDR1 SGHKS and CDR2 YYEKEE. What was sequenced was peripheral blood. The TCR was taken from a man at least 80 years old with acute or convalescent COVID-19. Rearrangement joined TRBV5-5 to TRBJ1-3; TRBD1 might be the D gene, on 5 matching bases. The nucleotides read TGTGCCAGCAGCTTGGGACAGTCTGGAAACACCATATATTTT. Translated, it reads CASSLGQSGNTIYF.